Following are 2 T cell receptor beta chains from one sample sequenced in a study of OX40 agonist ivuxolimab in advanced cancers. Profiled with immunoSEQ multiplex PCR; TCRdb holds only in-frame clones, not every one. The data hold 35,000 to 45,000 clones, with about 86% observed a single time. Material: CD4+ or CD8+ T cells sorted from blood, obtained in a trial of the OX40 agonist ivuxolimab. The receptors here all came from an adult with an advanced solid tumor such as melanoma, head and neck, liver or kidney cancer.

The rearrangement links TRBV9 to TRBJ2-3; D is perhaps TRBD2 (6 bases). V gave up 1 base and J gave up 1 base, with 10 bases separating them. CDR3 length: 15 amino acids. Germline CDR1 SGDLS, CDR2 YYNGEE. CDR3 coding DNA: TGTGCCAGCAGCGTATGGGGGGATGGCACAGATACGCAGTATTTT. Residues: CASSVWGDGTDTQYF.

This clone has a single count. V is TRBV6-1 and J is TRBJ2-7, with a weak D call TRBD2 (6 bases). The germline V gene encodes CDR1 MNHNS and CDR2 SASEGT. This CDR3 is built from 13 residues. Trimming stripped 5 bases from V and 6 bases from J, with 14 bases between. The CDR3 region is CASSFGSGFEQYV. The DNA for the CDR3 is TGTGCCAGCAGTTTCGGGAGTGGGTTCGAGCAGTACGTC.